This entry lists 9 T cell receptor beta chains sequenced from one sample in a study of T cells expressing NK-cell markers. TCRdb re-called the 5' RACE reads and shows each CDR3 protein once, DNA omitted. This listing includes about 260,000 distinct CDR3 sequences. The material sequenced was blood T cells: a sorted CD56 or NKG2C T cell subset, CD4+ or CD8+ T cells, or bulk PBMC T cells (not recorded which). Source of these receptors: a woman between 18 and 75 years old in good health.

The CDR3 sequence is CASSLIWTGGRDIQYF. The chain employs TRBV12-3 or TRBV12-4 and TRBJ2-4; the D call from TCRdb, TRBD1, cannot be confirmed without DNA. This CDR3 has 16 amino acids.

The chain is built from TRBV5-8 and TRBJ2-5. The CDR3 has 16 amino acids. Germline CDR1 is SGHTS and CDR2 is YDEGEE. The CDR3 here is CASSLAQSTRQETQYF.

The rearrangement joins TRBV6-2 or TRBV6-3 to TRBJ2-2; TCRdb names TRBD2, which stays unverified in the absence of DNA. Germline CDR1 and CDR2: MNHEY and SVGEGT. This CDR3 has 17 amino acids. CDR3: CASKKSGLAGYTGELFF.

This rearrangement joins TRBV12-3 or TRBV12-4 to TRBJ2-3; TCRdb's D call, TRBD2, is unchecked because there is no DNA. The CDR3 spans 15 residues. CDR3 protein: CASTGTSGGTDTQYF.

The genes are TRBV7-6 and TRBJ2-5. Germline CDR1 and CDR2: SGHVS and FNYEAQ. The CDR3 is 13 residues long. This CDR3 is CASSLRPRETQYF.

This chain uses TRBV12-3 or TRBV12-4 with TRBJ1-2. The CDR3 has 12 residues. CDR3 residues: CASSSSMRGYTF.

The chain has TRBV7-7 and TRBJ2-5. Germline-derived CDR1 and CDR2 are SSHAT and FNYEAQ (reference sequence). The CDR3 has 12 amino acids. CDR3 region: CASSLIGETQYF. The full variable domain, completed using reference TRBV7-7 and TRBJ2-5, is GAGVSQSPRYKVTKRGQDVTLRCDPISSHATLYWYQQALGQGPEFLTYFNYEAQPDKSGLPSDRFSAERPEGSISTLTIQRTEQRDSAMYRCASSLIGETQYFGPGTRLLVL.

This chain links TRBV29-1 with TRBJ2-7; as DNA is missing, the TRBD1 call by TCRdb cannot be tested. This CDR3 region has 12 residues. CDR1 and CDR2 from the germline V gene are SQVTM and ANQGSEA. CDR3 sequence: CSVRTNSYEQYF.

This chain connects TRBV10-3 to TRBJ1-5; there is no DNA to check the TCRdb D call of TRBD1. Germline CDR1 ENHRY, CDR2 SYGVKD. This CDR3 is 13 amino acids long. CDR3 in amino acids: CAISGQANQPQHF.